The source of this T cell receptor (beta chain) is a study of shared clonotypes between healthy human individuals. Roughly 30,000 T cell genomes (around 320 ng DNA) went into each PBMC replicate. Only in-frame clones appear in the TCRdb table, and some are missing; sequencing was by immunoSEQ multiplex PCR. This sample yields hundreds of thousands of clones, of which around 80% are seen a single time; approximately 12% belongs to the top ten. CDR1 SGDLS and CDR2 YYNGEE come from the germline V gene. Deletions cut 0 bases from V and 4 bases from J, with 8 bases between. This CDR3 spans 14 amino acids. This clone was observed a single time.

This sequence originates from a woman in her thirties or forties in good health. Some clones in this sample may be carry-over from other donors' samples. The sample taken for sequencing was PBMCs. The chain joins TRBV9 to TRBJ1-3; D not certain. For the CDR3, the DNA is TGTGCCAGCAGCGTAGAGATAGGAGGAAACACCATATATTTT. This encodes CASSVEIGGNTIYF.